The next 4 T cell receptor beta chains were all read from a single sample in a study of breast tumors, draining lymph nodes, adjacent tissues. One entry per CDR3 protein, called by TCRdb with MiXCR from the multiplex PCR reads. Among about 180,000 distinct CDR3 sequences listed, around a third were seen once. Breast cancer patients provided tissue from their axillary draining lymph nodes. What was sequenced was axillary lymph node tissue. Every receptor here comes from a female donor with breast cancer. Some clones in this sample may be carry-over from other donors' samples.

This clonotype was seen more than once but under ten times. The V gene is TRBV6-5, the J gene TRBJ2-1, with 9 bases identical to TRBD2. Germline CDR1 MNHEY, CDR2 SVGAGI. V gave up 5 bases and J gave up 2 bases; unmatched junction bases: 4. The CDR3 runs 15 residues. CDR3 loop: CASSPGTSTYNEQFF. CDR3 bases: TGTGCCAGCAGTCCCGGGACTAGCACCTACAATGAGCAGTTCTTC.

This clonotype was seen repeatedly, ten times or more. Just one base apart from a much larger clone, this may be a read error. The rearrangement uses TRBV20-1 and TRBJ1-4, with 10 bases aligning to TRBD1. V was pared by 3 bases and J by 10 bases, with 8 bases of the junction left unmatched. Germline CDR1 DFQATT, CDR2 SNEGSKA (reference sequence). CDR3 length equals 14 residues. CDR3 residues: CSASLDRGQAKLFF. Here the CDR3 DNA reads TGCAGTGCTAGCTTAGACAGGGGGCAGGCAAAACTGTTTTTT.

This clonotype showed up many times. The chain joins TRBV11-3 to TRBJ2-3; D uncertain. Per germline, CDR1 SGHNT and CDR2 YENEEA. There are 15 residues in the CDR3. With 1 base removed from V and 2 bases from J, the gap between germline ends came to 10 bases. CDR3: CASSLGRRFTDTQYF. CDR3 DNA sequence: TGTGCCAGCAGCTTAGGACGTCGGTTCACAGATACGCAGTATTTT.

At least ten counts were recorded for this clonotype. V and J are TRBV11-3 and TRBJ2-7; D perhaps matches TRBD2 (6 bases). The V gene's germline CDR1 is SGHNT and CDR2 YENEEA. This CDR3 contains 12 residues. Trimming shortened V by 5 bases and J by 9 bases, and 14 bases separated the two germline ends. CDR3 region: CASSKGLILQYF. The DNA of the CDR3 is TGTGCCAGCAGCAAGGGACTCATTCTGCAGTACTTC.